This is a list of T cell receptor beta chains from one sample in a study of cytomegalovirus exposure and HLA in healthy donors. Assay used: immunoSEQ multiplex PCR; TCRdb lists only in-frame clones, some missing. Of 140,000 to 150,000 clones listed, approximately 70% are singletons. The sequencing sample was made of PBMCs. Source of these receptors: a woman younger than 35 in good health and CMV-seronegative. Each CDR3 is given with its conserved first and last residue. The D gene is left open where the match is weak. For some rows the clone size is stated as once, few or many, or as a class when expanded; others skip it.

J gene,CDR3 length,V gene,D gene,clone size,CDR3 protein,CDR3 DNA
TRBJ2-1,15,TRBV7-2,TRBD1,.,CASSREGALYNEQFF,TGTGCCAGCAGCCGCGAGGGGGCCCTCTACAATGAGCAGTTCTTC
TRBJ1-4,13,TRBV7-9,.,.,CASQGQANEKLFF,TGTGCCAGCCAGGGTCAGGCTAATGAAAAACTGTTTTTT
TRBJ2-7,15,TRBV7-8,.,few,CASSFIRGASGEQYF,TGTGCCAGCAGCTTTATCCGGGGAGCCTCGGGCGAGCAGTACTTC
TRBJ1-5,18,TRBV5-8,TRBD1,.,CASSLGTGGAGRNQPQHF,TGTGCCAGCAGCTTGGGGACAGGGGGCGCGGGGAGAAATCAGCCCCAGCATTTT
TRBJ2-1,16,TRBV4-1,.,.,CASSQAATSSYNEQFF,TGCGCCAGCAGCCAGGCGGCCACTAGCTCCTACAATGAGCAGTTCTTC
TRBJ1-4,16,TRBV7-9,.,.,CASSPTGGETNEKLFF,TGTGCCAGCAGCCCAACTGGCGGGGAAACTAATGAAAAACTGTTTTTT
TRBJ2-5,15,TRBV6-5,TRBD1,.,CASNYAGQGQETQYF,TGTGCCAGCAATTACGCCGGACAGGGACAAGAGACCCAGTACTTC
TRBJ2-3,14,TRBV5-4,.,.,CASSSADWRDTQYF,TGTGCCAGCAGCTCGGCGGACTGGCGGGATACGCAGTATTTT
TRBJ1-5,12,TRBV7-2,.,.,CASSLTNQPQHF,TGTGCCAGCAGCCTTACAAATCAGCCCCAGCATTTT
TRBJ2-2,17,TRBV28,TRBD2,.,CASSSGTSGAGAGELFF,TGTGCCAGCAGTTCCGGGACTAGCGGGGCGGGGGCCGGGGAGCTGTTTTTT
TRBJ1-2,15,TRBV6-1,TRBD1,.,CASSEQGARAYGYTF,TGTGCCAGCAGTGAGCAGGGGGCTAGGGCCTATGGCTACACCTTC
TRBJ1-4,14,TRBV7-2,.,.,CASSNRQINEKLFF,TGTGCCAGCAGCAATAGACAAATTAATGAAAAACTGTTTTTT
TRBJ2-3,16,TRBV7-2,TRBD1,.,CASSTRDRGWGDTQYF,TGTGCCAGCAGCACCCGGGACAGGGGATGGGGAGATACGCAGTATTTT
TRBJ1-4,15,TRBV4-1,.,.,CASSQDQERHEKLFF,TGCGCCAGCAGCCAAGATCAAGAGCGGCATGAAAAACTGTTTTTT
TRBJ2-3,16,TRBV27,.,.,CASSLYGGRNLDTQYF,TGTGCCAGCAGTTTATATGGAGGGCGAAATTTAGATACGCAGTATTTT
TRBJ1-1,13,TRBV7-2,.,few,CASSPQGRDEAFF,TGTGCCAGCAGCCCCCAGGGGCGAGATGAAGCTTTCTTT
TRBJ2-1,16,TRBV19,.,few,CASSFPVGSSYNEQFF,TGTGCCAGTAGTTTCCCCGTTGGCAGCTCCTACAATGAGCAGTTCTTC
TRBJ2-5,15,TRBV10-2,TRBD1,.,CASKSEQGAVETQYF,TGCGCCAGCAAGTCCGAACAGGGGGCGGTTGAGACCCAGTACTTC
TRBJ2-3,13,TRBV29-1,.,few,CSVDASYTDTQYF,TGCAGCGTTGATGCCTCCTACACAGATACGCAGTATTTT
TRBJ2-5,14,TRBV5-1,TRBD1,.,CASSGTGGQETQYF,TGCGCCAGCAGCGGTACAGGGGGCCAAGAGACCCAGTACTTC
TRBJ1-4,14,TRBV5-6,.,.,CASSFGQKQEKLFF,TGTGCCAGCAGCTTTGGACAGAAGCAAGAAAAACTGTTTTTT
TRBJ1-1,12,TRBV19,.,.,CASSIGNTEAFF,TGTGCCAGTAGTATCGGGAACACTGAAGCTTTCTTT
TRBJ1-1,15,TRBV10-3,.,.,CAISESGRELSEAFF,TGTGCCATCAGTGAGTCGGGAAGGGAGCTTTCCGAAGCTTTCTTT
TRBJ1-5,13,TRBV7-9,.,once,CASSLAQYQPQHF,TGTGCCAGCAGCTTAGCGCAGTATCAGCCCCAGCATTTT
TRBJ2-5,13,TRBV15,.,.,CATSQREQETQYF,TGTGCCACCAGCCAACGGGAGCAAGAGACCCAGTACTTC
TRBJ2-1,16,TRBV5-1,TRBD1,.,CASTPGGTGGQNEQFF,TGCGCCAGCACCCCAGGGGGGACAGGGGGCCAAAATGAGCAGTTCTTC
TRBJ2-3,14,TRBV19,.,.,CASSLARRADTQYF,TGTGCCAGTAGTCTAGCGAGGAGGGCAGATACGCAGTATTTT
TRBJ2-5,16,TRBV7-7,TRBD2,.,CASSRGGVLGAETQYF,TGTGCTAGCAGCCGGGGGGGCGTACTCGGTGCGGAGACCCAGTACTTC
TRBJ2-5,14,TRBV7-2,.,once,CASSTAPSGETQYF,TGTGCCAGCAGCACCGCTCCCTCGGGGGAGACCCAGTACTTC
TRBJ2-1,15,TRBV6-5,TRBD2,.,CASSYSPSGKNEQFF,TGTGCCAGCAGTTACTCCCCTAGCGGTAAGAATGAGCAGTTCTTC
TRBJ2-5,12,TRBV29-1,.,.,CSVSRGQETQYF,TGCAGCGTCTCACGAGGTCAAGAGACCCAGTACTTC
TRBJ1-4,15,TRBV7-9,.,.,CASSSLGTTTEKLFF,TGTGCCAGCAGCTCCCTCGGGACTACAACTGAAAAACTGTTTTTT
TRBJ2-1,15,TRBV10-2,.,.,CASSELGRKNNEQFF,TGCGCCAGCAGTGAACTAGGAAGGAAGAACAATGAGCAGTTCTTC
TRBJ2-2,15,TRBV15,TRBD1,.,CATSGGTDLTGELFF,TGTGCCACCAGCGGTGGGACAGACCTTACCGGGGAGCTGTTTTTT
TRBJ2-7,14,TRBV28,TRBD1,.,CASTSGQRTYEQYF,TGTGCCAGCACCTCGGGACAGCGGACCTACGAGCAGTACTTC
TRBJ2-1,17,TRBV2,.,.,CASSEPGTSGSYNEQFF,TGTGCCAGCAGTGAACCCGGGACAAGTGGCTCCTACAATGAGCAGTTCTTC
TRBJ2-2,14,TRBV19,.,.,CASSSYSPGGELFF,TGTGCCAGTAGTTCCTACAGTCCAGGCGGGGAGCTGTTTTTT
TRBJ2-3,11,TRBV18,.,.,CASSPGDTQYF,TGTGCCAGCTCACCCGGGGATACGCAGTATTTT
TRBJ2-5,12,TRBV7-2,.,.,CASTGTSGTQYF,TGTGCCAGCACCGGTACATCGGGGACCCAGTACTTC
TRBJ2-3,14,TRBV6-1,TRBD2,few,CASSGLAGADTQYF,TGTGCCAGCAGTGGACTAGCGGGGGCAGATACGCAGTATTTT
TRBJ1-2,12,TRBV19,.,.,CASTTGSYGYTF,TGTGCCAGTACCACAGGGAGCTATGGCTACACCTTC
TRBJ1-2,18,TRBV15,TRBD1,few,CATSRAVSGGGTNYGYTF,TGTGCCACCAGCAGAGCCGTGTCAGGGGGCGGAACTAACTATGGCTACACCTTC
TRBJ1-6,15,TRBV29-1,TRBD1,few,CSATTGTGENSPLHF,TGCAGCGCCACGACCGGGACAGGGGAAAATTCACCCCTCCACTTT
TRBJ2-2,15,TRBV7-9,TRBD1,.,CASSLRQGNTGELFF,TGTGCCAGCAGCCTCCGACAGGGAAACACCGGGGAGCTGTTTTTT
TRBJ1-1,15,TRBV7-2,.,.,CASSVDIQGNTEAFF,TGTGCCAGCAGCGTCGACATCCAGGGGAACACTGAAGCTTTCTTT
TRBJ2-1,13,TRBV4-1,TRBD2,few,CASSQGLAGDQFF,TGCGCCAGCAGCCAAGGGCTAGCGGGAGATCAGTTCTTC